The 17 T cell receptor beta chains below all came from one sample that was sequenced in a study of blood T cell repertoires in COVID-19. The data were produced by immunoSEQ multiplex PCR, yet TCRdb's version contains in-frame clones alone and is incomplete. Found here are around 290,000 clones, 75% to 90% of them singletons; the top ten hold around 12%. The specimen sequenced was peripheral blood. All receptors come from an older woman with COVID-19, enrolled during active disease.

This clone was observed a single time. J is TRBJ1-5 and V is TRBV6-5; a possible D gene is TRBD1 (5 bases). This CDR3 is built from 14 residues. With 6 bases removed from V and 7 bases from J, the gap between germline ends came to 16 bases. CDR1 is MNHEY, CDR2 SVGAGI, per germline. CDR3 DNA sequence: TGTGCCAGCAGACCCGACTGGAGGGGCCAGCCCCAGCATTTT. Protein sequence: CASRPDWRGQPQHF.

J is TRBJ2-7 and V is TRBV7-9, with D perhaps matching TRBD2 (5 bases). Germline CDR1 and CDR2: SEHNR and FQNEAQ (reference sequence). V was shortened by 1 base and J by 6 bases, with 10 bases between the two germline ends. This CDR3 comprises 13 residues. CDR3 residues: CASSLGEWGEQYF. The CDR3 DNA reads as TGTGCCAGCAGCTTAGGGGAGTGGGGCGAGCAGTACTTC. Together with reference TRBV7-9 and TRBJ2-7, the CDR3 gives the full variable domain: DTGVSQNPRHKITKRGQNVTFRCDPISEHNRLYWYRQTLGQGPEFLTYFQNEAQLEKSRLLSDRFSAERPKGSFSTLEIQRTEQGDSAMYLCASSLGEWGEQYFGPGTRLTVT.

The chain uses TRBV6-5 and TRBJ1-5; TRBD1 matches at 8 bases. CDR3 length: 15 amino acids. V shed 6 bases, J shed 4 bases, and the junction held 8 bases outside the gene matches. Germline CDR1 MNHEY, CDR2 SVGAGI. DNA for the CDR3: TGTGCCAGCAGAGATGGGACAGGCTGGAATCAGCCCCAGCATTTT. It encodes CASRDGTGWNQPQHF.

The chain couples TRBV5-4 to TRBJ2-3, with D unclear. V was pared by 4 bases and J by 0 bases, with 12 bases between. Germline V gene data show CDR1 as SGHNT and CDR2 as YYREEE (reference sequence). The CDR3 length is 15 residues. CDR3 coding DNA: TGTGCCAGCAGCCGTACAGCACAGAGCACAGATACGCAGTATTTT. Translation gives CASSRTAQSTDTQYF.

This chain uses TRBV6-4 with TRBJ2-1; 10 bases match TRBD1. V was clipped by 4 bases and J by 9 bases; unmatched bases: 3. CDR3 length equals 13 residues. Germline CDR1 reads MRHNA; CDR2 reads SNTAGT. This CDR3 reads CASSVTGGGEQFF. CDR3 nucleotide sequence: TGTGCCAGCAGTGTGACAGGGGGCGGTGAGCAGTTCTTC.

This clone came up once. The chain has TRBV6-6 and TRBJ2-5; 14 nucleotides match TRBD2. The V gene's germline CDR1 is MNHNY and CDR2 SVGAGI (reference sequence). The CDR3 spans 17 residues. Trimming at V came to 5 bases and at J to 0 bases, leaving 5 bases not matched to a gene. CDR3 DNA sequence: TGTGCCAGCAGTCGGACTAGCGGGGGGCGGTACCAAGAGACCCAGTACTTC. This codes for CASSRTSGGRYQETQYF.

CDR3 region: CAIKGDLNTEAFF. DNA of the CDR3: TGTGCCATAAAAGGGGATCTAAACACTGAAGCTTTCTTT. The V call is TRBV2, the J call TRBJ1-1; tentatively, D is TRBD1 (5 bases). The CDR3 totals 13 residues. Germline assignment: CDR1 SNHLY and CDR2 FYNNEI. Trimming shortened V by 10 bases and J by 2 bases, and 14 bases separated the two germline ends.

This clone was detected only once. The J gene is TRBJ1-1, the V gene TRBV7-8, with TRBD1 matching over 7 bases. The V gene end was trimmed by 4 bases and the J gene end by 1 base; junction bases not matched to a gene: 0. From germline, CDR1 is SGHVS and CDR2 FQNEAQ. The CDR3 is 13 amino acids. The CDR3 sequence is CASSWTGNTEAFF. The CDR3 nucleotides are TGTGCCAGCAGCTGGACAGGGAACACTGAAGCTTTCTTT.

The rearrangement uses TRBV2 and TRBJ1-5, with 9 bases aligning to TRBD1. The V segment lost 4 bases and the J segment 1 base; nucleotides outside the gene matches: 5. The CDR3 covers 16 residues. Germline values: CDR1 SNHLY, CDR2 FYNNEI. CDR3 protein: CASSGNRGRSNQPQHF. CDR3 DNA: TGTGCCAGCAGTGGAAACAGGGGGCGAAGCAATCAGCCCCAGCATTTT.

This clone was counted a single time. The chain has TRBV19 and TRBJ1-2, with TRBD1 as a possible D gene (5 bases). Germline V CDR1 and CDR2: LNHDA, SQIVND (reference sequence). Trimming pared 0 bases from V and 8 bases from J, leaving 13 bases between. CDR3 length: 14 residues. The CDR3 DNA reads TGTGCCAGTAGTATAGAGAGGACATCCCTCGGCTACACCTTC. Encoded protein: CASSIERTSLGYTF.

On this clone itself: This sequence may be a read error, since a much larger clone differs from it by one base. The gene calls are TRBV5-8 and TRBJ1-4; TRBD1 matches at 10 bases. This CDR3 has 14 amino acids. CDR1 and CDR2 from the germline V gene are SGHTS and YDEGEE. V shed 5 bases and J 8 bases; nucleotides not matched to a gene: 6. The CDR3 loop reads CASSSGTGVEKLFF. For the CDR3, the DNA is TGTGCCAGCAGTTCCGGGACAGGGGTCGAAAAACTGTTTTTT.

The CDR3 loop is CATSRGRGLMNTEAFF. The CDR3 bases are TGTGCCACCAGCAGGGGTAGGGGGCTGATGAACACTGAAGCTTTCTTT. This chain uses TRBV15 with TRBJ1-1, with 7 bases matching TRBD1. CDR3 length: 16 amino acids. Per the germline V gene, CDR1 is LNHNV and CDR2 is YYDKDF (reference sequence). V lost 3 bases and J lost 0; bases outside the gene matches: 7.

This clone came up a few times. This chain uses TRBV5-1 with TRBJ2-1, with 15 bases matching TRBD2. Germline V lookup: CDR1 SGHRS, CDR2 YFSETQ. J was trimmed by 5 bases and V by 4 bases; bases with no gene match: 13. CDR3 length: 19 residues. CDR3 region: CASSPGTSGGTYANNEQFF. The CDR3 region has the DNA TGCGCCAGCAGCCCGGGGACTAGCGGGGGGACTTACGCCAACAATGAGCAGTTCTTC.

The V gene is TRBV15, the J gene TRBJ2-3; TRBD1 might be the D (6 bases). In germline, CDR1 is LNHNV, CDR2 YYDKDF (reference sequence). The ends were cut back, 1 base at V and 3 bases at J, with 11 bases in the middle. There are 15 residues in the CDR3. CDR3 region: CATSRGSGDTDTQYF. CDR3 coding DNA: TGTGCCACCAGCAGAGGGTCAGGGGATACAGATACGCAGTATTTT. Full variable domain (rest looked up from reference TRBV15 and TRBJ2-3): DAMVIQNPRYQVTQFGKPVTLSCSQTLNHNVMYWYQQKSSQAPKLLFHYYDKDFNNEADTPDNFQSRRPNTSFCFLDIRSPGLGDTAMYLCATSRGSGDTDTQYFGPGTRLTVL.

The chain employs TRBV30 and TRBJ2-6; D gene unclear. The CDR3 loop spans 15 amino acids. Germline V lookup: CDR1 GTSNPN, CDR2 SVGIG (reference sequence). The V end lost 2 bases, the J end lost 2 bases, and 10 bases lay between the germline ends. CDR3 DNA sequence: TGTGCCTGGAGTCCAACTCACGCTGGGGCCAACGTCCTGACTTTC. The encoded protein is CAWSPTHAGANVLTF.

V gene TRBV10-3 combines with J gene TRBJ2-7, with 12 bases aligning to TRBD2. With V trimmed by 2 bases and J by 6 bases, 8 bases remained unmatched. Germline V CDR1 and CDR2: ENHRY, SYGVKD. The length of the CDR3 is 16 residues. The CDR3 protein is CAISELAGGPMGEQYF. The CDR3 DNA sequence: TGTGCCATCAGTGAGCTAGCGGGGGGGCCAATGGGCGAGCAGTACTTC.

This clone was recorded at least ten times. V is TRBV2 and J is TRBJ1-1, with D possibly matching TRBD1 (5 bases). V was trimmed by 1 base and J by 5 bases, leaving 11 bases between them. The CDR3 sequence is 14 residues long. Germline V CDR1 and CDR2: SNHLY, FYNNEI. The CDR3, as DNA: TGTGCCAGCAGTGAAGGGGGACGGGGGACTGAAGCTTTCTTT. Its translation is CASSEGGRGTEAFF. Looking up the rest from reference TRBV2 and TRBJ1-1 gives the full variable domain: EPEVTQTPSHQVTQMGQEVILRCVPISNHLYFYWYRQILGQKVEFLVSFYNNEISEKSEIFDDQFSVERPDGSNFTLKIRSTKLEDSAMYFCASSEGGRGTEAFFGQGTRLTVV.